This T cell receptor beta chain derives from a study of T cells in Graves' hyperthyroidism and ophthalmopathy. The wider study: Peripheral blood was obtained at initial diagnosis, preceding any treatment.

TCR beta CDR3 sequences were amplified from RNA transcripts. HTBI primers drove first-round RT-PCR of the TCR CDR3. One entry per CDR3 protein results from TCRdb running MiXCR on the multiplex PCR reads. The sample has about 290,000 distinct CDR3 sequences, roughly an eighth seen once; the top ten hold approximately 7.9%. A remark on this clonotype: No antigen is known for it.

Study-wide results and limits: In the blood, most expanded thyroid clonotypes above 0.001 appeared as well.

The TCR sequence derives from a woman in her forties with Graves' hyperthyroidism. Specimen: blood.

The CDR3 loop reads CSVDSGHNTGELFF. CDR3 bases: TGCAGCGTTGATTCGGGACACAACACCGGGGAGCTGTTTTTT. V usage is TRBV29-1 and J usage is TRBJ2-2, with a weak D call TRBD1 (6 bases). The CDR3 runs 14 residues. V was shortened by 3 bases and J by 2 bases, with 10 bases between the two germline ends. Germline CDR1 and CDR2: SQVTM and ANQGSEA.